The source of this TCR beta chain is a study of shared clonotypes between healthy human individuals. General study results and limits: Compared with memory subsets, naive subsets generally had larger estimated richness. How much donors shared clonotypes was expected to be affected by sequencing depth. Owing to a small donor count, the genetic and exposure-history diversity represented was limited.

Notes on this clone: Its antigen is unknown.

Measured with immunoSEQ multiplex PCR; TCRdb has only the in-frame clones, and not every one. The data contain around 2.5 million clones, 90% to 95% of them singletons. This sequence originates from a man aged 18 to 30 in good health. Some clones in this sample may be carry-over from other donors' samples. The sample consisted of naive CD4+ T cells from PBMCs. This sample's subset: CD45RA+ positively selected.

The CDR3 here is CSVYRGSETQYF. CDR3 DNA: TGCAGCGTTTATAGGGGCTCAGAGACCCAGTACTTC. The chain is built from TRBV29-1 and TRBJ2-5, with D possibly matching TRBD1 (5 bases). This CDR3 spans 12 amino acids. V dropped 5 bases and J dropped 4 bases, with 11 bases sitting between them. Per the germline V gene, CDR1 is SQVTM and CDR2 is ANQGSEA.